This T cell receptor (beta chain) emerged from a study of pediatric ulcerative colitis. Findings and limits, study-wide: Blood samples from two patients yielded substantially fewer templates and were excluded from blood-rectal overlap analysis.

Only in-frame clones appear in the TCRdb table, and some are missing; sequencing was by immunoSEQ multiplex PCR. The table includes 50,000 to 65,000 clones, 86% detected once. About this clone: Its antigen is not identified.

Sequenced input: blood. This clonotype was sampled from a boy between 10 and 17 years old with severe ulcerative colitis.

The CDR3 loop is CASSRPGGLNQPQHF. The CDR3 bases are TGTGCCAGCAGCCGTCCCGGGGGCCTCAATCAGCCCCAGCATTTT. This chain links TRBV28 with TRBJ1-5; TRBD1 is a possible D gene (6 bases). CDR1 MDHEN and CDR2 SYDVKM come from the germline V gene. The CDR3 is 15 amino acids. V dropped 6 bases and J dropped 3 bases, with 15 bases sitting between them.